This entry describes one T cell receptor beta chain. This sample was taken from a study of T cell changes during pregnancy in multiple sclerosis. CDR3 size: 15 residues. Germline-derived CDR1 and CDR2 are SGDLS and YYNGEE. Trimming shortened V by 7 bases and J by 3 bases, and 17 bases separated the two germline ends. Sequencing used immunoSEQ multiplex PCR; TCRdb keeps in-frame clones, though not all of them. The sample holds about 77,000 clones, about 89% seen once. V and J are TRBV9 and TRBJ2-1, with D possibly TRBD2 on 6 matching bases. The source material was peripheral blood, sampled before pregnancy. The sequence came from a female donor with multiple sclerosis, enrolled in a pregnancy study. The chain's CDR3 is CASSSGWGDYNEQFF. Here the CDR3 DNA reads TGTGCCAGCTCGTCAGGGTGGGGGGACTACAATGAGCAGTTCTTC.